This T cell receptor (beta chain) came from a study of Graves' ophthalmopathy and Graves' hyperthyroidism. Amplification of the TCR beta CDR3 regions used RNA transcripts (as template). Investigators did first-round RT-PCR with HTBI primers, then second-round multiplex PCR. TCRdb recomputed calls from the multiplex PCR reads with MiXCR, one row per CDR3 protein. The sample records 600,000 to 700,000 distinct CDR3 sequences, roughly 41% being singletons. Per the germline V gene, CDR1 is SGHRS and CDR2 is YFSETQ. CDR3 length: 12 residues. V was clipped by 4 bases and J by 2 bases, with 6 bases between them. In its sample, this clonotype was seen many times.

The sample comprised peripheral blood. The J gene is TRBJ1-2, the V gene TRBV5-1; D not resolved. The source of this sequence is an adult man with Graves' ophthalmopathy. The CDR3 coding sequence is TGCGCCAGCAGCGCGGTAAACTATGGCTACACCTTC. Its protein product is CASSAVNYGYTF.